This T cell receptor beta chain was sequenced for a study of shared T cell receptors in the human thymus. Profiled with immunoSEQ multiplex PCR; TCRdb holds only in-frame clones, not every one. The sample lists hundreds of thousands of clones; 85% to 90% were seen once. A few counts support this clone. This CDR3 spans 17 amino acids. Germline V CDR1 and CDR2: SGHRS, YFSETQ. J gave up 7 bases and V 0 bases, and 8 bases lay outside the gene matches. The same sample was also studied in work on human thymus T cells.

Material: thymocytes. The chain carries TRBV5-1 and TRBJ2-1; 12 nucleotides line up with TRBD2. This TCR was sampled from a boy in the first two years of life with a congenital heart defect. Written as DNA, the CDR3 is TGCGCCAGCAGCTTGGGCCCACGGACTAGCGGGATTAATGAGCAGTTCTTC. Translation gives CASSLGPRTSGINEQFF.